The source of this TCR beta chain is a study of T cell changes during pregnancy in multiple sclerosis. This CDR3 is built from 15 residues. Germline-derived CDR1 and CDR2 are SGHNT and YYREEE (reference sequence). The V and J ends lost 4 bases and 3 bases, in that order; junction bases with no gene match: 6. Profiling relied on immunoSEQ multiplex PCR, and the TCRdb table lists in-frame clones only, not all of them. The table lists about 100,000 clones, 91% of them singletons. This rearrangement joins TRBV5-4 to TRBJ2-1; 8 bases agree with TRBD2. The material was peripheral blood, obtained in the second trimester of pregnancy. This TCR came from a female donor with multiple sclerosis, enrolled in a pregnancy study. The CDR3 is CASSQSGSVYNEQFF. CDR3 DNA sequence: TGTGCCAGCAGCCAAAGCGGGAGCGTCTACAATGAGCAGTTCTTC.